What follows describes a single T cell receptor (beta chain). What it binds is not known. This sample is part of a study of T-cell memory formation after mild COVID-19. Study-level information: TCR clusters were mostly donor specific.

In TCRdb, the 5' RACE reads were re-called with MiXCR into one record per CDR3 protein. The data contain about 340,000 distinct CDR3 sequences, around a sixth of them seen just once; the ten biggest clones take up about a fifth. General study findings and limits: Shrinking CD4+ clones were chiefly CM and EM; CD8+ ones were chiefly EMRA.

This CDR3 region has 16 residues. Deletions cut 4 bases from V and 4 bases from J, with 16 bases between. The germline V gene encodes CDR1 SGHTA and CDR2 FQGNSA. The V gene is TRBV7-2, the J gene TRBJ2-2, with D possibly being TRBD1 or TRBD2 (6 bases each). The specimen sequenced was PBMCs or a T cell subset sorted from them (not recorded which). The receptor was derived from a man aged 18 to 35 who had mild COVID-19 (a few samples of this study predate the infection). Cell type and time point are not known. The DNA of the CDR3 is TGTGCCAGCAGCTCCCTGGGGGGCGTGGGCACCGGGGAGCTGTTTTTT. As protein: CASSSLGGVGTGELFF.